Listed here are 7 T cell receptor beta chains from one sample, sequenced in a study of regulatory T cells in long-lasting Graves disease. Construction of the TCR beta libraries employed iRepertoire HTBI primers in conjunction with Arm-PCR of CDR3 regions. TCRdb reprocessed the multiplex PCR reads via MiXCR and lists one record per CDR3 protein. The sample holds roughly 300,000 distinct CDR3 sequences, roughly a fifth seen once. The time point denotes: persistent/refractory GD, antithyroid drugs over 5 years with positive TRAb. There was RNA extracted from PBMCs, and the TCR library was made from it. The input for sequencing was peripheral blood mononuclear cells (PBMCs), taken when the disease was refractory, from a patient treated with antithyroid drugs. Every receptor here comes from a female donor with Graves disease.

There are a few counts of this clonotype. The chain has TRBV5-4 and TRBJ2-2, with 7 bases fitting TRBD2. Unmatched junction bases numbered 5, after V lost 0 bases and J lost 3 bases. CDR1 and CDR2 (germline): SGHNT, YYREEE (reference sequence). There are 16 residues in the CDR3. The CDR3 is CASSLGGTTYTGELFF. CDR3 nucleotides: TGTGCCAGCAGCTTGGGTGGGACTACCTACACCGGGGAGCTGTTTTTT.

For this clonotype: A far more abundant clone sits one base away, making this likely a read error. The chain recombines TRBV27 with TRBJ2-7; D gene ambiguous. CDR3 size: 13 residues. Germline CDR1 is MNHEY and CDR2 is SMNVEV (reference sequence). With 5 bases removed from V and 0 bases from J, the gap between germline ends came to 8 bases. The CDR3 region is CASSETPSYEQYF. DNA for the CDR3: TGTGCCAGCAGTGAGACTCCCTCCTACGAGCAGTACTTC.

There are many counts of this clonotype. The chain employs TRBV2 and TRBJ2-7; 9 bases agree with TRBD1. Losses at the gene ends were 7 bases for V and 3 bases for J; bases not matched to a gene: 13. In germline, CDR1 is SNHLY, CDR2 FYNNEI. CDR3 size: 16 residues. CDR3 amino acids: CASNRGAGTGLYEQYF. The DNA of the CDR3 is TGTGCCAGCAACAGGGGGGCCGGGACAGGGCTCTACGAGCAGTACTTC.

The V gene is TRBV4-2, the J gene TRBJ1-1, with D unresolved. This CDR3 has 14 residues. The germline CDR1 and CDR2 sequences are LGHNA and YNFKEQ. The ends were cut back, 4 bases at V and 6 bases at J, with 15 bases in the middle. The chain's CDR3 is CASSPSLEPSEAFF. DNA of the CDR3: TGTGCCAGCAGCCCGTCTCTGGAGCCCTCTGAAGCTTTCTTT.

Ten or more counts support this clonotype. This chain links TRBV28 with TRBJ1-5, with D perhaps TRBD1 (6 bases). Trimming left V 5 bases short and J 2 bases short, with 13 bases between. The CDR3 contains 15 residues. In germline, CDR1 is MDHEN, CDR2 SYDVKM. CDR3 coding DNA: TGTGCCAGCAGTCCCCGGACAGCGGGCAATCAGCCCCAGCATTTT. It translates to CASSPRTAGNQPQHF.

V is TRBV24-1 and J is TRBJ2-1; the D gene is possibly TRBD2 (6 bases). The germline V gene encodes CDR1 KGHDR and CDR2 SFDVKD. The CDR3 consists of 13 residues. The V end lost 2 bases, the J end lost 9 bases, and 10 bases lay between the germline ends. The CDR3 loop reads CATSDYRGIEQFF. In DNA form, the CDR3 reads TGTGCCACCAGTGATTACCGGGGGATTGAGCAGTTCTTC.

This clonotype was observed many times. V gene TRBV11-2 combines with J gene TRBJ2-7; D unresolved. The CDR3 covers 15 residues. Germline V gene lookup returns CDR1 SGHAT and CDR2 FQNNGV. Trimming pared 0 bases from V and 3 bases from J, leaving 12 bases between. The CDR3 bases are TGTGCCAGCAGCTTAGATCCGGAGCCCAACTACGAGCAGTACTTC. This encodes CASSLDPEPNYEQYF.